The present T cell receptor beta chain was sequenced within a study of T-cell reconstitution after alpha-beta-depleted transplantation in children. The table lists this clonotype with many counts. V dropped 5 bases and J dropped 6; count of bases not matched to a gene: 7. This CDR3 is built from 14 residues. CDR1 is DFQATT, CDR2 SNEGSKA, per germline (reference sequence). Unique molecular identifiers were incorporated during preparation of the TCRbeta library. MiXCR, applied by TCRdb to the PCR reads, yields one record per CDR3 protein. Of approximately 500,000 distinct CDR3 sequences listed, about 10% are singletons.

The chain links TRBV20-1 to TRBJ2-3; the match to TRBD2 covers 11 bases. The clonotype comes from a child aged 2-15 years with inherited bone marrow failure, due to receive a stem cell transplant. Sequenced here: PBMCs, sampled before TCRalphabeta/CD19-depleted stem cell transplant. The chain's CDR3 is CSAGLVAGGDTQYF. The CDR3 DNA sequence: TGCAGTGCTGGCCTCGTAGCGGGAGGGGATACGCAGTATTTT.